This TCR beta chain came from a study of cytotoxic CD8 clonotypes in ibrutinib-treated CLL. Study-wide context: Samples averaged 255,043 productive templates and more than 85,000 productive rearrangements.

With 0 bases removed from V and 0 bases from J, the gap between germline ends came to 9 bases. Looked up from germline, CDR1 is SGHRS and CDR2 is YFSETQ. The CDR3 consists of 15 residues. Overall study findings and caveats: Starting clonality was above that of age-matched healthy donors and tracked circulating CD8+ T-cell counts.

In its sample, this clone was seen once. The antigen is unknown. TCR beta library input comprised around 2 micrograms of genomic DNA from cryopreserved PBMCs. Sequencing was performed with immunoSEQ multiplex PCR; in TCRdb, only in-frame clones are kept and a portion is missing. The table lists more than 35,000 clones, about two thirds of them singletons. The sample in question was PBMCs, obtained at disease progression, from a patient treated with ibrutinib. The TCR was taken from a human donor with chronic lymphocytic leukemia. The chain joins TRBV5-1 to TRBJ1-1; TRBD1 is a possible D gene (5 bases). Here the CDR3 DNA reads TGCGCCAGCAGCTTGGAGGGAGGGGTGAACACTGAAGCTTTCTTT. It translates to CASSLEGGVNTEAFF.